Ten or more counts support the clone carrying this T cell receptor beta chain. The data were obtained in a study of regulatory T cells in long-lasting Graves disease. Regarding time point: newly diagnosed GD, antithyroid drugs for less than 3 months. The authors made the TCR library using RNA they extracted from PBMCs. Graves' disease diagnosis relied on American Thyroid Association guidelines. Building of the TCR beta libraries involved iRepertoire HTBI primers and Arm-PCR of CDR3 regions. TCRdb re-called the multiplex PCR reads with MiXCR, one entry per CDR3 protein. In the table there are about 540,000 distinct CDR3 sequences, roughly 13% of which are singletons. The CDR3 totals 16 residues. The germline V gene encodes CDR1 DFQATT and CDR2 SNEGSKA (reference sequence). The germline V and J ends were trimmed by 1 base and 6 bases, with 22 bases remaining between them. The same sample was also used in a study of T cells in Graves' hyperthyroidism and ophthalmopathy. That paper adds: Graves' hyperthyroidism was deemed stable absent ophthalmopathy progression within 18 months. In patients aged 18 to 65, hyperthyroidism was newly diagnosed, with duration under 2 months. Using the HTBI primer set, a first-round RT-PCR was run on the TCR CDR3.

The origin of this receptor is a man aged 25-45 years with Graves disease. V usage is TRBV20-1 and J usage is TRBJ2-7; D tentatively reads TRBD1 or TRBD2 (7 bases each). Source: peripheral blood mononuclear cells (PBMCs), taken at new diagnosis, from a patient treated with antithyroid drugs. The CDR3 DNA reads as TGCAGTGCTAGAGGGTGGTTCGGCAGGGGGGGGGTCGAGCAGTACTTC. Its protein product is CSARGWFGRGGVEQYF.